This T cell receptor (beta chain) was retrieved from a study of blood T cell repertoires in COVID-19. On the study more broadly: PBMCs, B-cell-depleted T cells, or T cells provided the cDNA or gDNA that made up the material.

CDR3 length: 14 amino acids. Per the germline V gene, CDR1 is LNHDA and CDR2 is SQIVND (reference sequence). The V gene end was trimmed by 2 bases and the J gene end by 3 bases; junction bases not matched to a gene: 2. Original handling: Amplification of reference gene primers was used by the study to estimate nucleated cell counts. Some clones are missing from TCRdb's copy, which holds only in-frame ones; the method was immunoSEQ multiplex PCR. V, J and clone size reflect that table, while D and trimming were determined from the DNA. The repertoire holds more than 60,000 clones, with around 80% as singletons.

This sequence was found in a man in his fifties or sixties with active or convalescent COVID-19. The rearrangement joins TRBV19 to TRBJ2-7, with 9 bases matching TRBD2. The sequenced material came from peripheral blood. The CDR3 nucleotides read TGTGCCAGTAGTATACGGCGGGGGGGCTACGAGCAGTACTTC. It is translated as CASSIRRGGYEQYF.